These T cell receptor beta chains were read from a single sample in a study of T cells in Graves' hyperthyroidism and ophthalmopathy. TCRdb redid the calling of the multiplex PCR reads with MiXCR, one entry per CDR3 protein. The table has about 840,000 distinct CDR3 sequences, 35% to 40% seen once; the top ten hold more than 7%. The sequenced sample consisted of blood. The receptors here all came from a man between 18 and 29 years old with Graves' hyperthyroidism. The CDR3 runs from the conserved cysteine through the conserved F or W. The D gene is left open where the match is weak. Clone size is not always given. Where it is, it says once, few, many or a class for expanded clones.

J gene | V gene | clone size | D gene | CDR3 protein | CDR3 DNA
TRBJ1-1 | TRBV7-9 | NA | NA | CASSLVRTVGTEAFF | TGTGCCAGCAGCTTAGTTAGGACAGTAGGCACTGAAGCTTTCTTT
TRBJ2-7 | TRBV15 | NA | NA | CATSRDTGGAYEQYF | TGTGCCACCAGCAGAGATACAGGGGGGGCCTACGAGCAGTACTTC
TRBJ1-6 | TRBV19 | few | NA | CASSISGMNSPLHF | TGTGCCAGTAGTATTAGTGGCATGAATTCACCCCTCCACTTT
TRBJ2-7 | TRBV7-2 | NA | TRBD2 | CASSRRGGSYEQYF | TGTGCCAGCAGCCGTCGGGGGGGCAGCTACGAGCAGTACTTC
TRBJ1-2 | TRBV2 | NA | TRBD1 | CASKGTGAIYGYTF | TGTGCCAGCAAAGGGACAGGGGCCATCTATGGCTACACCTTC
TRBJ2-7 | TRBV7-6 | NA | NA | CASSFASVGSYEQYF | TGTGCCAGCAGCTTTGCGAGCGTCGGGAGCTACGAGCAGTACTTC
TRBJ2-7 | TRBV7-8 | NA | TRBD2 | CASSLSTSGGYEQYF | TGTGCCAGCAGTTTATCGACGAGCGGGGGTTACGAGCAGTACTTC
TRBJ1-1 | TRBV7-9 | NA | NA | CASSQDWTAVEAFF | TGCGCCAGCAGCCAAGATTGGACAGCCGTTGAAGCTTTCTTT
TRBJ1-2 | TRBV12-3/TRBV12-4 | many | NA | CASSLGGNGYTF | TGTGCCAGCAGTTTGGGGGGCAATGGCTACACCTTC
TRBJ1-2 | TRBV14 | NA | NA | CASSLGPLGTFYGYTF | TGTGCCAGCAGCTTGGGCCCACTCGGGACATTCTATGGCTACACCTTC
TRBJ1-5 | TRBV7-2 | few | NA | CASSYDRADQPQHF | TGTGCCAGCAGTTACGACCGAGCCGATCAGCCCCAGCATTTT
TRBJ1-2 | TRBV29-1 | many | TRBD1 | CSAVQGDYGYTF | TGCAGCGCCGTACAGGGGGACTATGGCTACACCTTC
TRBJ2-7 | TRBV10-3 | many | NA | CAIRDVDPEQYF | TGTGCCATTAGGGACGTGGACCCCGAGCAGTACTTC
TRBJ1-5 | TRBV3-1 | few | NA | CASSQDTKHQPQHF | TGTGCCAGCAGCCAAGATACAAAACACCAGCCCCAGCATTTT
TRBJ1-5 | TRBV4-1 | many | NA | CASSQDRDQPQHF | TGCGCCAGCAGCCAAGATCGGGATCAGCCCCAGCATTTT
TRBJ2-7 | TRBV5-1 | NA | NA | CASSYLRELDEQYF | TGTGCCAGCAGTTACCTCAGGGAGTTGGACGAGCAGTACTTC
TRBJ2-5 | TRBV7-8 | many | NA | CASSLTEDGRQETQYF | TGTGCCAGCAGCTTAACCGAGGACGGACGGCAAGAGACCCAGTACTTC
TRBJ2-5 | TRBV6-1 | NA | TRBD1 | CASTPSRQGLQETQYF | TGTGCCAGCACCCCCTCCCGACAGGGCTTACAAGAGACCCAGTACTTC
TRBJ1-1 | TRBV10-3 | many | NA | CAISDSGGNTEAFF | TGTGCCATCAGTGACTCGGGGGGGAACACTGAAGCTTTCTTT
TRBJ1-4 | TRBV6-5 | few | TRBD1 | CASSRQGREKLFF | TGTGCCAGCAGTAGACAGGGGCGCGAAAAACTGTTTTTT
TRBJ1-2 | TRBV5-8 | few | TRBD1 | CASSPPRQGPSYGYTF | TGTGCCAGCAGCCCTCCCAGACAGGGACCCTCCTATGGCTACACCTTC
TRBJ1-2 | TRBV7-9 | NA | TRBD1 | CASSVPDRVLGGYTF | TGTGCCAGCAGCGTGCCAGACAGGGTCTTGGGTGGCTACACCTTC
TRBJ2-7 | TRBV19 | many | NA | CASTSGNEQYF | TGTGCCAGTACCTCAGGGAACGAGCAGTACTTC
TRBJ2-6 | TRBV11-1 | NA | NA | CASSRPRGSGANVLTF | TGTGCCAGCAGCCGCCCCAGGGGATCTGGGGCCAACGTCCTGACTTTC